A single sample gave rise to the 9 T cell receptor beta chains below, sequenced in a study of blood T cell repertoires in COVID-19. This table comes from immunoSEQ multiplex PCR, and its TCRdb copy is limited to in-frame clones, with some not included. The sample contains 58,000 or so clones, 74% of which appear only once. Sequencing was performed on peripheral blood. The receptors here all came from a woman older than 75 with acute or convalescent COVID-19.

The chain employs TRBV7-2 and TRBJ2-4; 7 bases agree with TRBD1. CDR1 is SGHTA and CDR2 is FQGNSA in the germline V gene. The CDR3 is 19 amino acids. Trimming removed 5 bases from V and 0 bases from J; junction bases left unmatched: 16. CDR3 DNA sequence: TGTGCCAGCAGCACCTCCCCTTACAGGGGATCTATAGCCAAAAACATTCAGTACTTC. Translated, it gives CASSTSPYRGSIAKNIQYF.

V and J are TRBV6-4 and TRBJ1-2, with D unclear. This CDR3 is 15 amino acids long. Germline-derived CDR1 and CDR2 are MRHNA and SNTAGT. V was cut by 4 bases and J by 4 bases, with 16 bases left in between. The CDR3 reads CASSGGGRSVYGYTF. The CDR3 DNA is TGTGCCAGCAGTGGAGGAGGGCGCTCCGTCTATGGCTACACCTTC.

This clone was seen just once. The chain has TRBV18 and TRBJ2-2; 7 bases map to TRBD1. V was clipped by 1 base and J by 3 bases; unmatched bases: 5. The CDR3 is made up of 16 amino acids. CDR1 and CDR2 (germline): KGHSH, LQKENI. The CDR3 sequence is CASSPRLGGDTGELFF. The CDR3 DNA reads as TGTGCCAGCTCACCACGTTTAGGGGGCGACACCGGGGAGCTGTTTTTT. Full variable domain (missing parts from reference TRBV18 and TRBJ2-2): NAGVMQNPRHLVRRRGQEARLRCSPMKGHSHVYWYRQLPEEGLKFMVYLQKENIIDESGMPKERFSAEFPKEGPSILRIQQVVRGDSAAYFCASSPRLGGDTGELFFGEGSRLTVL.

The chain recombines TRBV18 with TRBJ1-5; TRBD1 is a possible D gene (5 bases). Trimming left V 2 bases short and J 9 bases short, with 11 bases between. The CDR3 is made up of 13 amino acids. The germline CDR1 and CDR2 sequences are KGHSH and LQKENI. The CDR3: CASSPDRQGPQHF. The CDR3 DNA sequence: TGTGCCAGCTCACCAGACCGCCAGGGGCCCCAGCATTTT.

This clone was counted a few times. The rearrangement joins TRBV10-2 to TRBJ2-5; 10 bases are shared with TRBD2. Trimming at V came to 6 bases and at J to 4 bases, leaving 8 bases not matched to a gene. This CDR3 spans 15 amino acids. Germline lookup yields CDR1 WSHSY and CDR2 SAAADI. As DNA, the CDR3 is TGCGCCAGCAGCCAAGCGGGAGGGCCTTTAGAGACCCAGTACTTC. It translates to CASSQAGGPLETQYF.

This clone has only one observation. The chain joins TRBV7-2 to TRBJ1-2; D is perhaps TRBD1 (5 bases). This CDR3 region has 14 residues. V lost 2 bases, J lost 6 bases, and 13 bases lay in between. Germline V CDR1 and CDR2: SGHTA, FQGNSA. DNA for the CDR3: TGTGCCAGCAGCTTATCTGCAGGGAGGAATGGCTACACCTTC. Its protein is CASSLSAGRNGYTF. Full variable domain (remainder filled in from reference TRBV7-2 and TRBJ1-2): GAGVSQSPSNKVTEKGKDVELRCDPISGHTALYWYRQSLGQGLEFLIYFQGNSAPDKSGLPSDRFSAERTGGSVSTLTIQRTQQEDSAVYLCASSLSAGRNGYTFGSGTRLTVV.

J is TRBJ1-1 and V is TRBV5-4; D is possibly TRBD1 (5 bases). Germline CDR1 and CDR2: SGHNT and YYREEE (reference sequence). This CDR3 region has 11 residues. V lost 3 bases and J lost 6, with 6 bases in between. CDR3 bases: TGTGCCAGCAGCTGGGGGGCTGAAGCTTTCTTT. It specifies CASSWGAEAFF.

The chain has TRBV6-5 and TRBJ2-5; TRBD2 matches 11 bases. CDR3 size: 16 residues. Germline V gene sequence: CDR1 MNHEY, CDR2 SVGAGI. V was pared by 4 bases and J by 5 bases, with 9 bases of the junction left unmatched. CDR3 sequence: CASSSPSLAGEETQYF. The CDR3 DNA is TGTGCCAGCAGTTCCCCCTCACTAGCGGGAGAGGAGACCCAGTACTTC.

V and J are TRBV19 and TRBJ2-6; 9 nucleotides match TRBD1. V shed 7 bases and J 0 bases; nucleotides not matched to a gene: 4. The germline CDR1 and CDR2 sequences are LNHDA and SQIVND (reference sequence). The CDR3 length is 16 residues. As DNA, the CDR3 is TGTGCCAGTAATCACAGGGGGCGCTCTGGGGCCAACGTCCTGACTTTC. This translates into CASNHRGRSGANVLTF. Complete variable domain (other parts from reference TRBV19 and TRBJ2-6): DGGITQSPKYLFRKEGQNVTLSCEQNLNHDAMYWYRQDPGQGLRLIYYSQIVNDFQKGDIAEGYSVSREKKESFPLTVTSAQKNPTAFYLCASNHRGRSGANVLTFGAGSRLTVL.